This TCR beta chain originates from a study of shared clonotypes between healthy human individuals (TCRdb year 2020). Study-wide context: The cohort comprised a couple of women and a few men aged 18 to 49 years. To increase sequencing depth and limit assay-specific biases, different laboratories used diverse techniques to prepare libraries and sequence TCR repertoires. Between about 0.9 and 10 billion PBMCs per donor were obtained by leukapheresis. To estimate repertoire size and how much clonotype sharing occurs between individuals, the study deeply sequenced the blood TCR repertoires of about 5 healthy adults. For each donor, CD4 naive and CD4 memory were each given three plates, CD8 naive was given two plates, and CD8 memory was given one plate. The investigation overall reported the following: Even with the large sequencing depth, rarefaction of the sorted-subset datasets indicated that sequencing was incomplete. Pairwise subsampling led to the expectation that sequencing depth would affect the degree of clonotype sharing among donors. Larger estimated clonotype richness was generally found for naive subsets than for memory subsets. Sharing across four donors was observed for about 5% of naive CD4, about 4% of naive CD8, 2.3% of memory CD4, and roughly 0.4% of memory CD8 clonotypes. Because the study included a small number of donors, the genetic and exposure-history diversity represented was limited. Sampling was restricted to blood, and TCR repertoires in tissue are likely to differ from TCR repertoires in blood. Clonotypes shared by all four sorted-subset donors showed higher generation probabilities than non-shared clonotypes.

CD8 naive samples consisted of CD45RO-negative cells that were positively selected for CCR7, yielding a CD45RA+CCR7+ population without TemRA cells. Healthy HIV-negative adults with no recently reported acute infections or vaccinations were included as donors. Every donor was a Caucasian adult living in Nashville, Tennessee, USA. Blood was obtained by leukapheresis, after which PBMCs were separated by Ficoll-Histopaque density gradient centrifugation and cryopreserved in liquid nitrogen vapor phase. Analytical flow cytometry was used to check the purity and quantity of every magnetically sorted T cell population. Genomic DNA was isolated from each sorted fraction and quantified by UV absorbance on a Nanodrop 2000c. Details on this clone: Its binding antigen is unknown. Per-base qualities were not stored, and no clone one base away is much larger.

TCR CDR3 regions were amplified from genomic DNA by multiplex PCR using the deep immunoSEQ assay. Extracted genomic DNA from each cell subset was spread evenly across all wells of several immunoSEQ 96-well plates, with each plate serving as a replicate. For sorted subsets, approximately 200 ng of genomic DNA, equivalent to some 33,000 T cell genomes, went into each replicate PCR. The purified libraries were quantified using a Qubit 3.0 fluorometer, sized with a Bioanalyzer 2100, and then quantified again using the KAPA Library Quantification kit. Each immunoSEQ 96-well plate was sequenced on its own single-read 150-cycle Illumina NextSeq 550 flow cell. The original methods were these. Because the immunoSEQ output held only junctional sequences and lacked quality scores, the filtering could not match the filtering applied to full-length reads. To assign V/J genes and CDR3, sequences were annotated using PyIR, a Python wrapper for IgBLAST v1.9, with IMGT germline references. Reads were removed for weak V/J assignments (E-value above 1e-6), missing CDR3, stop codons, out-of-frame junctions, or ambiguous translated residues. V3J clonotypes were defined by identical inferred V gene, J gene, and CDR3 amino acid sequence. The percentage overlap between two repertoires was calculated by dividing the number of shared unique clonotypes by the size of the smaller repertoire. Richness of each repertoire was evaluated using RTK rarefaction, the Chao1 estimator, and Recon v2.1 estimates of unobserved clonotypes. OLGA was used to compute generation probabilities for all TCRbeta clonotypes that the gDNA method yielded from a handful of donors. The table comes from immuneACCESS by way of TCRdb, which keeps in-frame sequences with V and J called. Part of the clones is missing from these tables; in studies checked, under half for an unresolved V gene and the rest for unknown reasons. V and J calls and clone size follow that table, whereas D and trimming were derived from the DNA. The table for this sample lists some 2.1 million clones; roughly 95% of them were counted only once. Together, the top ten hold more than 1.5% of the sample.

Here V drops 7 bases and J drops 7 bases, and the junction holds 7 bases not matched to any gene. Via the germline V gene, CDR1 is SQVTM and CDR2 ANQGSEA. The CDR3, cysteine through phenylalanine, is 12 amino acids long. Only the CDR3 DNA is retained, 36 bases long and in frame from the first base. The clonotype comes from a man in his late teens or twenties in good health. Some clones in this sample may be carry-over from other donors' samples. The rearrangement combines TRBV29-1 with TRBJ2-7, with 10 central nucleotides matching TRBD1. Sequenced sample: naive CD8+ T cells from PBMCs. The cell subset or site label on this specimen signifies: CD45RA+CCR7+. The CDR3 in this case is CSGGTGDLEQYF. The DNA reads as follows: TGCAGCGGTGGGACAGGGGACCTGGAGCAGTACTTC.